This TCR beta chain derives from a study of T cell responses to AZD1222 COVID-19 vaccine. The germline gives CDR1 MNHEY, CDR2 SVGAGI. This CDR3 contains 14 residues. V dropped 3 bases and J dropped 4; count of bases not matched to a gene: 5. Sequenced by immunoSEQ multiplex PCR; TCRdb stores in-frame clones only, minus some. The table has 190,000 or so clones, 88% seen once. The study, taken as a whole, reports: After two AZD1222 doses, spike-specific TCR breadth and depth rose versus day 0. It should be noted that donors were predominantly white British and more often female, and clonal diversity was possibly underestimated. Among those given AZD1222, only five or six were seropositive at baseline. It was only after the peak T cell response that any repertoires were sampled.

Worth noting for this clone: The antigen is undetermined.

The genes are TRBV6-5 and TRBJ2-5, with 7 bases that match TRBD1. The receptor was derived from an adult who received the AZD1222 COVID-19 vaccine. The sample in question was peripheral blood, obtained 28 days after the second AZD1222 dose. The CDR3 is CASSYGAGGETQYF. CDR3 sequence (DNA): TGTGCCAGCAGTTATGGGGCAGGGGGAGAGACCCAGTACTTC.